The rows below give T cell receptor beta chains drawn from one sample of a study of glioma-infiltrating T cells after dendritic cell vaccination. Some clones are missing from TCRdb's copy, which holds only in-frame ones; the method was immunoSEQ multiplex PCR. The sample lists fewer than 100,000 clones; just over 85% were seen once. This specimen was blood, taken before dendritic cell vaccination. The receptors stem from a human donor with glioblastoma. The CDR3 runs from the conserved cysteine through the conserved F or W. A D gene is named only where the DNA matches it firmly. Clone size appears in some rows only: once, few, many, or a class for an expanded clone.

cdr3_aa cdr3_nt j_call d_call clone_size v_call
CASYRLAGGPTDTQYF TGTGCCAGCTATCGACTAGCGGGAGGGCCAACAGATACGCAGTATTTT TRBJ2-3 TRBD2 . TRBV27
CASSWGQGAIEQFF TGTGCCAGCAGTTGGGGACAGGGGGCGATTGAGCAGTTCTTC TRBJ2-1 TRBD1 once TRBV5-6
CASSSGQPYEQYF TGCGCCAGCAGCTCGGGACAGCCCTACGAGCAGTACTTC TRBJ2-7 TRBD1 once TRBV5-1
CASSDQGIRQPQHF TGTGCCAGTAGTGACCAGGGGATTAGACAGCCCCAGCATTTT TRBJ1-5 . . TRBV19
CASSDTGGSSYNEQFF TGTGCCAGCAGTGACACAGGGGGGAGCTCCTACAATGAGCAGTTCTTC TRBJ2-1 TRBD1 . TRBV28
CASSLLGQSNQPQHF TGTGCCAGCAGCTTACTGGGACAGAGCAATCAGCCCCAGCATTTT TRBJ1-5 TRBD1 . TRBV7-8
CASSQSLAGGPYEQYF TGCGCCAGCAGCCAAAGCCTAGCGGGGGGGCCTTACGAGCAGTACTTC TRBJ2-7 TRBD2 . TRBV4-3
CASRGTGGIHEQYF TGTGCCAGCAGGGGGACAGGGGGTATCCACGAGCAGTACTTC TRBJ2-7 TRBD1 once TRBV28
CASSQTVNTEAFF TGTGCCAGCAGTCAGACAGTGAACACTGAAGCTTTCTTT TRBJ1-1 . . TRBV6-4
CASSVDPSEYNEQFF TGTGCCAGCAGCGTAGACCCATCAGAATACAATGAGCAGTTCTTC TRBJ2-1 . . TRBV9
CASRGQGTDTQYF TGCGCCAGCAGGGGACAGGGAACAGATACGCAGTATTTT TRBJ2-3 TRBD1 . TRBV4-1
CASSQDGGASYNEQFF TGTGCCAGCAGCCAAGATGGGGGGGCCTCCTACAATGAGCAGTTCTTC TRBJ2-1 . . TRBV4-2
CASSIDSGFYGYTF TGTGCCAGTAGTATAGATTCAGGGTTCTATGGCTACACCTTC TRBJ1-2 . few TRBV19
CASSTDSKARGNEQFF TGTGCCAGCAGCACGGACTCTAAAGCAAGAGGAAATGAGCAGTTCTTC TRBJ2-1 . . TRBV2
CASSPWPQGGGGSPLHF TGTGCCAGTAGTCCATGGCCACAGGGTGGGGGGGGTTCACCCCTCCACTTT TRBJ1-6 . . TRBV19
CASSGGQLADTQYF TGCGCCAGCAGCGGGGGACAGTTAGCAGATACGCAGTATTTT TRBJ2-3 TRBD1 . TRBV5-1
CASFHRGTGELFF TGTGCCAGCTTTCACCGCGGGACCGGGGAGCTGTTTTTT TRBJ2-2 . . TRBV7-9